One T cell receptor (beta chain) is described in this entry. This specimen comes from a study of control samples from healthy donors and cancer patients. Data came from immunoSEQ multiplex PCR; TCRdb stores just in-frame clones and leaves some out. The sample consists of 150,000 to 200,000 clones, 91% of them appearing once. In germline, CDR1 is SNHLY, CDR2 FYNNEI. The CDR3 runs 16 residues. The ends were cut back, 8 bases at V and 2 bases at J, with 19 bases in the middle. Sequencing used blood. The source is a woman aged 25 to 39 in good health. V and J are TRBV2 and TRBJ1-3; perhaps TRBD1 as D (5 bases). The CDR3: CASDSRSGTAGNTIYF. The DNA of the CDR3 is TGTGCCAGCGATAGTCGATCCGGGACGGCTGGAAACACCATATATTTT.